The clone carrying this T cell receptor beta chain appeared a few times. Sequencing was performed with immunoSEQ multiplex PCR; in TCRdb, only in-frame clones are kept and a portion is missing. The sample comprises about 25,000 clones, 65% to 90% of which are singletons, and 15% to 20% rests with the top ten. There was relapse after autologous stem cell transplantation in every patient, and there was variation in brentuximab vedotin exposure. This sample is drawn from a study of PD-1 blockade in classical Hodgkin lymphoma. The starting material was peripheral blood mononuclear cells (PBMCs), obtained before the second cycle of nivolumab. This sequence originates from a human donor with classical Hodgkin lymphoma.

CDR3 DNA: TGTGCTAGTGGTTTGCTGACAGGGGCACATGGCTACACCTTC. Its protein is CASGLLTGAHGYTF. The chain uses TRBV12-5 and TRBJ1-2, with 8 bases matching TRBD1. The CDR3 has 14 amino acids. Unmatched junction bases numbered 5, after V lost 2 bases and J lost 6 bases. Germline V CDR1 and CDR2: LGHNT, FRNRAP. Filled out from reference TRBV12-5 and TRBJ1-2, the complete variable domain reads DARVTQTPRHKVTEMGQEVTMRCQPILGHNTVFWYRQTMMQGLELLAYFRNRAPLDDSGMPKDRFSAEMPDATLATLKIQPSEPRDSAVYFCASGLLTGAHGYTFGSGTRLTVV.